Presented here are 22 T cell receptor beta chains from one specimen sequenced in a study of T cell repertoires in cytomegalovirus infection. TCRdb fed the reads into MiXCR, producing one record per CDR3 protein. The sample holds 490,000 or so distinct CDR3 sequences, around 10% seen once. The sequencing input was PBMCs. The source of these receptors is a human donor in good health (CMV status not recorded). Some clones in this sample may be carry-over from other donors' samples.

The chain joins TRBV9 to TRBJ2-3; maybe TRBD2 (6 bases). The germline CDR1 and CDR2 sequences are SGDLS and YYNGEE. The CDR3 is 15 residues long. Trimming took off 2 bases at V and 1 base at J, with 11 bases between the two ends. As DNA, the CDR3 is TGTGCCAGCAGCGTCGACGGGGGACGCACAGATACGCAGTATTTT. Translating gives CASSVDGGRTDTQYF.

This clonotype appeared many times. The V gene is TRBV10-3, the J gene TRBJ2-1; 11 positions match TRBD2. The CDR3 has 15 amino acids. J was trimmed by 2 bases and V by 6 bases; bases with no gene match: 3. Germline V gene lookup returns CDR1 ENHRY and CDR2 SYGVKD. CDR3 bases: TGTGCCATCAGACCGGGACTAGCGGCCTACAATGAGCAGTTCTTC. Its protein is CAIRPGLAAYNEQFF.

The V call is TRBV29-1, the J call TRBJ2-7; no definite D call. V gave up 0 bases and J gave up 3 bases, with 9 bases separating them. CDR3 length: 13 residues. Per the germline V gene, CDR1 is SQVTM and CDR2 is ANQGSEA. This CDR3 is CSVEEVVGYEQYF. As DNA, the CDR3 is TGCAGCGTTGAAGAGGTGGTAGGCTACGAGCAGTACTTC.

A few counts support this clonotype. This chain links TRBV20-1 with TRBJ1-2; maybe TRBD1 (5 bases). The CDR3 consists of 17 residues. Trimming took off 0 bases at V and 3 bases at J, with 20 bases between the two ends. Germline values: CDR1 DFQATT, CDR2 SNEGSKA (reference sequence). CDR3 nucleotides: TGCAGTGCTAGAGATTCCAAGGCGGGGGGGATATACTATGGCTACACCTTC. Its protein product is CSARDSKAGGIYYGYTF.

This clonotype was observed many times. This chain uses TRBV7-3 with TRBJ2-6; D ambiguous. This CDR3 contains 14 residues. In germline, CDR1 is SGHTA, CDR2 FQGTGA. The V end lost 1 base, the J end lost 6 bases, and 7 bases lay between the germline ends. CDR3 amino acids: CASSLSLEANVLTF. The CDR3 DNA reads as TGTGCCAGCAGCTTAAGCTTAGAGGCCAACGTCCTGACTTTC.

As regards this clonotype: This may be a read error, as it is one base from a much larger clone. The rearrangement joins TRBV27 to TRBJ1-1; tentatively, D is TRBD1 (5 bases). The V end lost 5 bases, the J end lost 2 bases, and 12 bases lay between the germline ends. The CDR3 contains 14 residues. From germline, CDR1 is MNHEY and CDR2 SMNVEV (reference sequence). This CDR3 reads CASSIWDGNTEAFF. The CDR3 DNA is TGTGCCAGCAGTATATGGGACGGAAACACTGAAGCTTTCTTT.

At least ten counts were recorded for this clonotype. V gene TRBV27 combines with J gene TRBJ1-3; 7 bases match TRBD1. V shed 3 bases, J shed 16 bases, and the junction held 27 bases outside the gene matches. The CDR3 runs 18 residues. Germline V CDR1 and CDR2: MNHEY, SMNVEV (reference sequence). The CDR3 sequence: CASSFSSYFRDSQWPMYF. The CDR3 DNA is TGTGCCAGCAGTTTTTCATCCTATTTCCGGGACAGTCAATGGCCAATGTATTTT.

In the case of this clonotype: One end of the junction does not line up with germline, which may come from a read error. The genes are TRBV7-7 and TRBJ1-4; a possible D gene is TRBD1 (6 bases). The V gene's germline CDR1 is SSHAT and CDR2 FNYEAQ (reference sequence). CDR3 length: 15 residues. The CDR3 bases are TGTGCCGGCAGCTTAGGGGGACCTAAAGCCCCTAGGCTGTTTTTT. Residues: CAGSLGGPKAPRLFF.

The V and J genes are TRBV29-1 and TRBJ1-1, with 7 nucleotides matching TRBD1. The CDR3 length is 15 residues. Unmatched junction bases numbered 15, after V lost 6 bases and J lost 5 bases. Germline CDR1 and CDR2: SQVTM and ANQGSEA. The CDR3: CSVRPTGTGGTEAFF. The CDR3 DNA follows: TGCAGCGTCCGTCCGACAGGGACGGGCGGAACTGAAGCTTTCTTT.

J is TRBJ2-7 and V is TRBV20-1; 10 bases fit TRBD1. J gave up 3 bases and V 2 bases, and 4 bases lay outside the gene matches. The CDR3 extends over 14 amino acids. In germline, CDR1 is DFQATT, CDR2 SNEGSKA (reference sequence). The CDR3 sequence: CSARPGTGDYEQYF. In DNA, the CDR3 is TGCAGTGCTAGACCCGGGACAGGGGACTACGAGCAGTACTTC.

In its sample, this clonotype was seen many times. The rearrangement uses TRBV3-1 and TRBJ1-2; the D is unclear. The germline V gene encodes CDR1 LGHDT and CDR2 YNNKEL (reference sequence). V lost 0 bases, J lost 4 bases, and 15 bases lay in between. This CDR3 has 16 residues. The CDR3 bases are TGTGCCAGCAGCCAAGATAGAGGGCTTCGGGGCTATGGCTACACCTTC. Amino acid sequence: CASSQDRGLRGYGYTF.

This clonotype was recorded at least ten times. This chain joins TRBV20-1 and TRBJ1-3; unclear D gene. The V end lost 6 bases, the J end lost 4 bases, and 13 bases lay between the germline ends. Germline V gene lookup returns CDR1 DFQATT and CDR2 SNEGSKA (reference sequence). The CDR3 runs 13 residues. The CDR3 DNA follows: TGCAGTGCAGTACCGGTGGACGGAAACACCATATATTTT. Translation gives CSAVPVDGNTIYF.

This clonotype was found a few times. The J gene is TRBJ2-1, the V gene TRBV11-3, with D perhaps assigned TRBD1 or TRBD2 (5 bases each). The CDR3 runs 14 residues. Germline V lookup: CDR1 SGHNT, CDR2 YENEEA. Trimming cost V 4 bases and J 4 bases, with 11 bases left between them. The CDR3 DNA follows: TGTGCCAGCAGCTCTTGGGGACCTTACAATGAGCAGTTCTTC. Protein: CASSSWGPYNEQFF.

This clonotype was found many times. The chain has TRBV29-1 and TRBJ2-7; D unresolved. The germline CDR1 and CDR2 sequences are SQVTM and ANQGSEA. V was shortened by 4 bases and J by 2 bases, with 6 bases between the two germline ends. CDR3 length equals 11 residues. The CDR3 protein is CSVAVTYEQYF. The DNA for the CDR3 is TGCAGCGTTGCCGTTACCTACGAGCAGTACTTC.

This clonotype was seen repeatedly, ten times or more. The rearrangement links TRBV11-2 to TRBJ2-5, with a possible D match to TRBD2 (6 bases). Germline-derived CDR1 and CDR2 are SGHAT and FQNNGV. The CDR3 extends over 16 amino acids. Trimming shortened V by 6 bases and J by 1 base, and 18 bases separated the two germline ends. CDR3 amino acids: CASRPAPGSRQETQYF. In nucleotides, the CDR3 is TGTGCCAGCAGGCCAGCACCCGGGAGCCGCCAAGAGACCCAGTACTTC. Using reference TRBV11-2 and TRBJ2-5 for the parts outside the CDR3, the full variable domain is EAGVAQSPRYKIIEKRQSVAFWCNPISGHATLYWYQQILGQGPKLLIQFQNNGVVDDSQLPKDRFSAERLKGVDSTLKIQPAKLEDSAVYLCASRPAPGSRQETQYFGPGTRLLVL.

This clonotype was seen at least ten times. The CDR3 protein is CASSLVWSLSGNTIYF. As DNA, the CDR3 is TGTGCCAGCAGCTTAGTTTGGTCGCTGTCTGGAAACACCATATATTTT. This sequence joins TRBV7-9 and TRBJ1-3; D unclear. The CDR3 extends over 16 amino acids. V was trimmed by 1 base and J by 1 base, leaving 11 bases between them. Germline CDR1 and CDR2: SEHNR and FQNEAQ (reference sequence).

The V gene is TRBV7-9, the J gene TRBJ1-1; D perhaps matches TRBD1 (6 bases). Germline CDR1 reads SEHNR; CDR2 reads FQNEAQ (reference sequence). The V gene lost 5 bases and the J gene lost 0 bases, with 19 bases spanning the gap. The CDR3 runs to 17 residues. CDR3 bases: TGTGCCAGCAGCCCCCTAGACTGGACAGCCATGAACACTGAAGCTTTCTTT. This translates into CASSPLDWTAMNTEAFF. Variable domain in full (rest from reference TRBV7-9 and TRBJ1-1): DTGVSQNPRHKITKRGQNVTFRCDPISEHNRLYWYRQTLGQGPEFLTYFQNEAQLEKSRLLSDRFSAERPKGSFSTLEIQRTEQGDSAMYLCASSPLDWTAMNTEAFFGQGTRLTVV.

This clonotype was detected ten times or more. The V and J genes are TRBV28 and TRBJ2-7, with a possible D match to TRBD1 (6 bases). Germline V gene lookup returns CDR1 MDHEN and CDR2 SYDVKM. The CDR3 spans 19 residues. V was shortened by 6 bases and J by 0 bases, with 27 bases between the two germline ends. CDR3 DNA sequence: TGTGCCAGCAGGACCCCAAGCGGACAGCTTCTTAGGAGCTCCTACGAGCAGTACTTC. It is translated as CASRTPSGQLLRSSYEQYF. The whole variable domain, remainder taken from reference TRBV28 and TRBJ2-7, is DVKVTQSSRYLVKRTGEKVFLECVQDMDHENMFWYRQDPGLGLRLIYFSYDVKMKEKGDIPEGYSVSREKKERFSLILESASTNQTSMYLCASRTPSGQLLRSSYEQYFGPGTRLTVT.

About this clonotype: A read error may be the cause here, since a much bigger clone is one base away. The J gene is TRBJ2-3, the V gene TRBV6-2 or TRBV6-3; D not certain. The CDR3 has 16 residues. The germline V gene has CDR1 MNHEY and CDR2 SVGEGT. V gave up 5 bases and J gave up 2 bases, with 17 bases separating them. Here the CDR3 DNA reads TGTGCCAGCAGTAGTGGTCGGGTTTCTAACACAGATACGCAGTATTTT. Its protein product is CASSSGRVSNTDTQYF.

This clonotype was found many times. This chain joins TRBV11-2 and TRBJ2-4; D is possibly TRBD1 (5 bases). In germline, CDR1 is SGHAT, CDR2 FQNNGV. The V end lost 0 bases, the J end lost 10 bases, and 10 bases lay between the germline ends. This CDR3 has 13 residues. The CDR3 here is CASSLDRSGIQYF. The CDR3 region has the DNA TGTGCCAGCAGCTTAGATCGTTCAGGGATTCAGTACTTC.

CDR3 bases: TGTGCCAGCAGCTGGGAGACAGGGGGAGAGCAGTACTTC. It yields the protein CASSWETGGEQYF. The rearrangement links TRBV5-4 to TRBJ2-7; 9 bases align to TRBD1. CDR3 length: 13 residues. J lost 7 bases, V lost 3 bases, and 5 bases had no gene match. The germline V gene encodes CDR1 SGHNT and CDR2 YYREEE (reference sequence).

This clonotype was observed a few times. The rearrangement uses TRBV20-1 and TRBJ2-1; D remains ambiguous. The CDR3 extends over 13 amino acids. V lost 0 bases and J 8 bases, leaving 11 bases between the germline ends. Looked up from germline, CDR1 is DFQATT and CDR2 is SNEGSKA (reference sequence). The DNA of the CDR3 is TGCAGTGCTAGAGATATACAGAGCGATGAGCAGTTCTTC. Protein sequence: CSARDIQSDEQFF.